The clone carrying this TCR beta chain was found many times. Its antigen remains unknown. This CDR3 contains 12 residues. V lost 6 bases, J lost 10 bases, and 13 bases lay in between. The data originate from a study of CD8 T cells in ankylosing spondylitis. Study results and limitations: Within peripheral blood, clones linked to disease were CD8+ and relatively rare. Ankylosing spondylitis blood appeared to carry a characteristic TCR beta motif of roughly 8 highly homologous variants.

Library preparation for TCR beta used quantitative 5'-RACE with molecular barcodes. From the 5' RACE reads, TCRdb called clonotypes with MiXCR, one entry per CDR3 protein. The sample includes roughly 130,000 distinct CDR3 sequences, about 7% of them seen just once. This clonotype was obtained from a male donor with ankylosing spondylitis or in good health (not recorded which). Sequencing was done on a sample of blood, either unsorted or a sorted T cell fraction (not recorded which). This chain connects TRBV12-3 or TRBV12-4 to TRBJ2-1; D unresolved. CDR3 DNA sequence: TGTGCCAGCAGCCTTAGAGTGGAGGAGCAGTTCTTC. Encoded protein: CASSLRVEEQFF.